A selection of T cell receptor beta chains follows, all from one sample in a study of a mutant IDH1 vaccine in newly diagnosed glioma. The protocol was immunoSEQ multiplex PCR, while the TCRdb copy is restricted to in-frame clones and leaves out a portion. The sample has under 90,000 clones, around 79% seen once. The source material was PBMCs, sampled from a glioma patient treated with radiotherapy, temozolomide or both. Every receptor here comes from a man between 50 and 59 years old with glioma. Each CDR3 is given with its conserved first and last residue. D genes are given only for firm matches. Clone size is stated in some rows and not others, as once, few, many or a class when expanded.

V	D	size	J	DNA	CDR3
TRBV7-2	TRBD1	NA	TRBJ2-5	TGTGCCAGCAGCTACTTCAGGGGGCTGGGGGAGACCCAGTACTTC	CASSYFRGLGETQYF
TRBV19	NA	NA	TRBJ1-6	TGTGCCAGTAGTTACCCCCCGGGCAGGGGTAATTCACCCCTCCACTTT	CASSYPPGRGNSPLHF
TRBV7-9	NA	NA	TRBJ1-2	TGTGCCAGCAGCTTGAACAGCGTTTATGGCTACACCTTC	CASSLNSVYGYTF
TRBV4-1	NA	NA	TRBJ1-1	TGCGCCAGCAGGCTTATCGGGAACACTGAAGCTTTCTTT	CASRLIGNTEAFF
TRBV4-1	NA	NA	TRBJ2-5	TGCGCCAGCAGCCAACTACCACAAGAGACCCAGTACTTC	CASSQLPQETQYF
TRBV10-1	NA	NA	TRBJ2-1	TGCGCCAGCAGTGAGTCTGGGAGGAAATCGAATGAGCAGTTCTTC	CASSESGRKSNEQFF
TRBV4-3	NA	NA	TRBJ1-5	TGCGCCAGCAGCCAAGGAAATAATCAGCCCCAGCATTTT	CASSQGNNQPQHF
TRBV19	NA	NA	TRBJ1-5	TGTGCCAGTAGGATAAACAGGGGCAATCAGCCCCAGCATTTT	CASRINRGNQPQHF
TRBV7-9	NA	NA	TRBJ2-7	TGTGCCAGCAGCTCTCACTACGAGCAGTACTTC	CASSSHYEQYF
TRBV29-1	NA	NA	TRBJ2-1	TGCAGCCTCCTCGGGGTGGGGCAGGGCTATATGTTCTTC	CSLLGVGQGYMFF
TRBV2	NA	NA	TRBJ1-6	TGTGCCAGCTTGAGCCAAAATAATTCACCCCTCCACTTT	CASLSQNNSPLHF
TRBV6-5	NA	NA	TRBJ2-5	TGTGCCAGCAGTTATCAGCGCTTAAATAAGACCCAGTACTTC	CASSYQRLNKTQYF
TRBV30	NA	NA	TRBJ1-4	TGTGCCTGGAGTTCACAGGCTGGCAGTGAAAAACTGTTTTTT	CAWSSQAGSEKLFF
TRBV2	NA	NA	TRBJ2-2	TGTGCCAGCAGTCTAGAAGGGGCCGGGGAGCTGTTTTTT	CASSLEGAGELFF
TRBV9	TRBD1	NA	TRBJ1-2	TGTGCCAGCAGCGGAGGGACAGACAACGGTGATGGCTACACCTTC	CASSGGTDNGDGYTF
TRBV2	NA	NA	TRBJ1-4	TGTGCCAGCAGAGGACAAGGTGAAAAACTGTTTTTT	CASRGQGEKLFF
TRBV14	TRBD2	NA	TRBJ2-7	TGTGCCAGCAGCCGAGCGGGGGGCTCCTACGAGCAGTACTTC	CASSRAGGSYEQYF
TRBV7-9	NA	NA	TRBJ1-4	TGTGCCAGCAGCCTTGAGGGGACAACTAATGAAAAACTGTTTTTT	CASSLEGTTNEKLFF
TRBV9	NA	NA	TRBJ1-4	TGTGCCAGCAGCGCCCTCGCTTTGGGGAGGGAGGAAAAACTGTTTTTT	CASSALALGREEKLFF
TRBV30	TRBD1	few	TRBJ1-6	TGTGCCTGGAGTCTCGGGACAGGGAATTCACCCCTCCACTTT	CAWSLGTGNSPLHF
TRBV6-4	NA	NA	TRBJ2-1	TGTGCCAGCAGTGTGGCCGGGGGCTCCTACAATGAGCAGTTCTTC	CASSVAGGSYNEQFF
TRBV7-3	NA	few	TRBJ1-1	TGTGCCAGCGGAATGGGAGGGTCTGAAGCTTTCTTT	CASGMGGSEAFF
TRBV2	TRBD1	NA	TRBJ2-7	TGTGCCAGCAGTGAAGGGAGGACAGGCGAGCAGTACTTC	CASSEGRTGEQYF